Reported below is one T cell receptor (beta chain). Next came a second PCR, run for about 6 to 11 cycles, which used a sample-barcoded 5' primer along with a J-beta primer mix. TCRdb called the 5' RACE reads again in MiXCR, with one record for every CDR3 protein. This table holds about 970,000 distinct CDR3 sequences, about 53% found once. CDR3 size: 15 residues. After removal of 5 bases from V and 3 bases from J, the junction contained 3 bases not matched to a gene. Germline loops: CDR1 LNHDA, CDR2 SQIVND (reference sequence). The sample belongs to a study of blood T cells in healthy people across ages.

The clonotype originates from a woman aged 60-70 years in good health. Sequenced material: blood. This chain links TRBV19 with TRBJ2-1, with 11 nucleotides matching TRBD2. CDR3 region: CASSPLAGVYNEQFF. DNA for the CDR3: TGTGCCAGTAGTCCACTAGCGGGAGTCTACAATGAGCAGTTCTTC.